The 14 T cell receptor beta chains in this list originate from one sample, sequenced in a study of beta chain features in type 1 diabetes. Study-wide findings and caveats: The study found moderately but significantly shorter TCRB CDR3s in all four CD4+ subsets of Type 1 diabetes patients.

Sequenced material consisted of expressed TCRB transcripts (all of the isolated RNA was reverse transcribed). The protocol was immunoSEQ multiplex PCR, while the TCRdb copy is restricted to in-frame clones and leaves out a portion. The sample consists of 630,000 or so clones, more than 13% of them appearing once. Their specific antigens are unknown. Sequencing was performed on naive CD4+ T cells from blood. The origin of the receptors is a man younger than 30 with type 1 diabetes.

This clone was picked up many times. This sequence joins TRBV21-1 and TRBJ2-5; the table assigns TRBD1, which was not confirmed against the DNA. TRBV21-1 is listed as a pseudogene. There are 11 residues in the CDR3. In nucleotides, the CDR3 is TGTGCCACCTACAGGAGAGAGACCCAGTACTTC. Encoded protein: CATYRRETQYF.

The chain uses TRBV5-4 and TRBJ2-1, with TRBD1 identical over 7 bases. With 4 bases clipped from V and 1 base from J, the junction kept 8 bases outside the gene matches. This CDR3 spans 16 amino acids. Germline CDR1 and CDR2: SGHNT and YYREEE (reference sequence). The CDR3 here is CASSPRDSHSYNEQFF. The DNA for the CDR3 is TGTGCCAGCAGCCCCCGGGACAGCCATTCCTACAATGAGCAGTTCTTC.

This clone showed up just a few times. V gene TRBV6-1 combines with J gene TRBJ1-2; TRBD1 agrees at 7 bases. The CDR3 runs 14 residues. Per germline, CDR1 MNHNS and CDR2 SASEGT. The junction had 9 bases not matched to a gene; V was cut back by 6 bases and J by 5 bases. In DNA, the CDR3 is TGTGCCAGCAGCCAGAGGGGACAGTCATATGGCTACACCTTC. Translation gives CASSQRGQSYGYTF.

J is TRBJ2-1 and V is TRBV30, with 7 bases identical to TRBD2. Per germline, CDR1 GTSNPN and CDR2 SVGIG (reference sequence). The CDR3 runs 18 residues. The trim removed 3 bases at V and 7 bases at J, leaving 21 bases unmatched. The DNA of the CDR3 is TGTGCCTGGAGGAGGGGAGACCCTTACATTTCGGGGGGTAATGAGCAGTTCTTC. It codes for CAWRRGDPYISGGNEQFF.

This chain uses TRBV7-8 with TRBJ1-2, with TRBD1 matching 7 bases. CDR3 length: 14 amino acids. J gave up 5 bases and V 4 bases, and 7 bases lay outside the gene matches. Per germline, CDR1 SGHVS and CDR2 FQNEAQ. DNA for the CDR3: TGTGCCAGCAGCTACCCCGAGACAGGGTATGGCTACACCTTC. Translating it yields CASSYPETGYGYTF.

The chain carries TRBV6-6 and TRBJ2-1; D unclear. The CDR3 contains 14 residues. The germline CDR1 and CDR2 sequences are MNHNY and SVGAGI (reference sequence). Trimming took off 5 bases at V and 0 bases at J, with 8 bases between the two ends. The CDR3 spells CASSPGSSYNEQFF. CDR3 bases: TGTGCCAGCAGTCCAGGTAGCTCCTACAATGAGCAGTTCTTC.

V gene TRBV7-9 combines with J gene TRBJ1-2; 7 bases agree with TRBD1. The V gene end was trimmed by 3 bases and the J gene end by 1 base; junction bases not matched to a gene: 5. Germline V gene data show CDR1 as SEHNR and CDR2 as FQNEAQ (reference sequence). This CDR3 has 15 residues. The CDR3 nucleotides read TGTGCCAGCAGCTTCGGACAGGCATTTAACTATGGCTACACCTTC. Translating gives CASSFGQAFNYGYTF.

The chain uses TRBV11-1 and TRBJ2-1, with 8 bases matching TRBD2. Trimming took 0 bases from V and 6 from J; bases not matched to a gene: 10. The germline V gene has CDR1 SGHAT and CDR2 FQDESV (reference sequence). The CDR3 is made up of 17 amino acids. The CDR3 sequence is CASSLALWRGESNEQFF. The DNA for the CDR3 is TGTGCCAGCAGCTTAGCGCTGTGGCGGGGGGAATCCAATGAGCAGTTCTTC.

The chain couples TRBV28 to TRBJ2-5; 11 bases are a match to TRBD1. The V segment lost 6 bases and the J segment 4 bases; nucleotides outside the gene matches: 16. The CDR3 spans 18 residues. Germline V CDR1 and CDR2: MDHEN, SYDVKM. The CDR3 is CASSHHGTGQGVGETQYF. As DNA, the CDR3 is TGTGCCAGCAGCCATCACGGGACGGGACAGGGGGTTGGAGAGACCCAGTACTTC. The whole variable domain, filled in from reference TRBV28 and TRBJ2-5, reads DVKVTQSSRYLVKRTGEKVFLECVQDMDHENMFWYRQDPGLGLRLIYFSYDVKMKEKGDIPEGYSVSREKKERFSLILESASTNQTSMYLCASSHHGTGQGVGETQYFGPGTRLLVL.

The table lists this clone with a count of one. The chain is built from TRBV10-2 and TRBJ1-5; D perhaps matches TRBD1 (6 bases). Germline V gives CDR1 WSHSY, CDR2 SAAADI. The CDR3 extends over 14 amino acids. The V and J ends lost 6 bases and 3 bases respectively, with 12 bases between them. The CDR3 DNA follows: TGCGCCAGCAGCTTTGACAGGTTCAATCAGCCCCAGCATTTT. It translates to CASSFDRFNQPQHF.

As concerns this clone: The same CDR3 arises from other DNA sequences in this sample as well. The chain is built from TRBV7-9 and TRBJ1-1; D is ambiguous. There are 11 residues in the CDR3. Germline CDR1 reads SEHNR; CDR2 reads FQNEAQ (reference sequence). Trimming stripped 5 bases from V and 3 bases from J, with 4 bases between. The CDR3 protein is CASSRDTEAFF. The CDR3 DNA sequence: TGTGCCAGCAGCAGGGACACTGAAGCTTTCTTT.

This clone turned up a few times. The chain uses TRBV6-1 and TRBJ2-3, with D uncertain. This CDR3 contains 13 residues. Trimming stripped 7 bases from V and 2 bases from J, with 10 bases between. CDR1 is MNHNS and CDR2 is SASEGT in the germline V gene. CDR3 bases: TGTGCCAGCAAACGCAGAGACACAGATACGCAGTATTTT. Translated, it gives CASKRRDTDTQYF.

This clone was counted between two and nine times. The chain recombines TRBV7-2 with TRBJ1-2; D is unresolved. The CDR3 extends over 16 amino acids. Trimming took 1 base from V and 9 from J, leaving 21 bases between them. Germline CDR1 is SGHTA and CDR2 is FQGNSA. The CDR3 nucleotides read TGTGCCAGCAGCTTAGTGGTCCGGGGAGGATCTGGGAGCTACACCTTC. Protein: CASSLVVRGGSGSYTF.

This clone has only a few counts. The rearrangement joins TRBV30 to TRBJ1-3, with no clear D. CDR3 length: 15 residues. The germline V gene encodes CDR1 GTSNPN and CDR2 SVGIG (reference sequence). V lost 3 bases and J lost 0, with 12 bases in between. CDR3 sequence: CAWRAGSNSGNTIYF. CDR3 DNA sequence: TGTGCCTGGAGAGCTGGATCGAACTCTGGAAACACCATATATTTT.